A single sample gave rise to the 17 T cell receptor beta chains below, sequenced in a study of graft-versus-host responses after intestinal transplantation. TCRdb keeps only in-frame clones here, not all; method: immunoSEQ multiplex PCR. The sample shows 90,000 to 130,000 clones, around 93% of them seen only once. Their target antigens are unknown. The sequencing used unstimulated CD8+ T cells sorted from spleen or lymph node cells, collected before intestinal transplant. These receptors all stem from a human donor who received an intestinal transplant.

The chain recombines TRBV28 with TRBJ2-1, with 9 nucleotides matching TRBD1. This CDR3 comprises 15 residues. In germline, CDR1 is MDHEN, CDR2 SYDVKM. With 4 bases clipped from V and 8 bases from J, the junction kept 9 bases outside the gene matches. The CDR3 coding sequence is TGTGCCAGCAGTTGGCCGGGACAGGGAGGCGATGAGCAGTTCTTC. Translation gives CASSWPGQGGDEQFF.

The V gene is TRBV9, the J gene TRBJ2-3; no reliable D call. Trimming stripped 2 bases from V and 2 bases from J, with 3 bases between. The CDR3 contains 12 residues. The germline CDR1 and CDR2 sequences are SGDLS and YYNGEE. The CDR3 sequence: CASSVITDTQYF. The CDR3 DNA reads as TGTGCCAGCAGCGTCATCACAGATACGCAGTATTTT.

The CDR3 DNA reads as TGTGCCAGCAGCCCAAGGACTAGCGGGGTTACCTACGAGCAGTACTTC. This gives the protein CASSPRTSGVTYEQYF. The chain links TRBV9 to TRBJ2-7, with 12 bases aligning to TRBD2. Germline-derived CDR1 and CDR2 are SGDLS and YYNGEE. There are 16 residues in the CDR3. V lost 4 bases and J lost 2; bases outside the gene matches: 7.

The sample holds one count of this clone. The gene calls are TRBV27 and TRBJ2-7; D is unresolved. The CDR3 is 15 amino acids. V was shortened by 2 bases and J by 2 bases, with 13 bases between the two germline ends. Germline CDR1 is MNHEY and CDR2 is SMNVEV (reference sequence). DNA of the CDR3: TGTGCCAGCAGTTTAAGGTCCCCTGGGACCTACGAGCAGTACTTC. Its protein product is CASSLRSPGTYEQYF.

This rearrangement joins TRBV2 to TRBJ2-1, with TRBD2 as a possible D gene (6 bases). The CDR3 has 16 residues. The V end was cut by 1 base, the J end by 0 bases, with 10 bases between. The germline V gene has CDR1 SNHLY and CDR2 FYNNEI. The CDR3 sequence: CASSEVGLSSYNEQFF. Written as DNA, the CDR3 is TGTGCCAGCAGTGAAGTGGGACTTAGCTCCTACAATGAGCAGTTCTTC.

V usage is TRBV5-6 and J usage is TRBJ2-7; unclear D gene. This CDR3 region has 16 residues. The germline CDR1 and CDR2 sequences are SGHDT and YYEEEE. V was trimmed by 0 bases and J by 2 bases, leaving 15 bases between them. CDR3: CASSLEGRANPYEQYF. The CDR3 DNA reads as TGTGCCAGCAGCTTGGAGGGCAGAGCTAATCCCTACGAGCAGTACTTC.

The V and J genes are TRBV30 and TRBJ2-7, with 13 bases fitting TRBD2. This CDR3 comprises 16 residues. V shed 3 bases, J shed 3 bases, and the junction held 8 bases outside the gene matches. The germline CDR1 and CDR2 sequences are GTSNPN and SVGIG (reference sequence). The DNA for the CDR3 is TGTGCCTGGAGCCACCCGGGACTAGCGGGGAACTACGAGCAGTACTTC. Translating gives CAWSHPGLAGNYEQYF.

J is TRBJ2-1 and V is TRBV7-6; D remains ambiguous. Germline V gene sequence: CDR1 SGHVS, CDR2 FNYEAQ. The V gene lost 4 bases and the J gene lost 5 bases, with 6 bases spanning the gap. The CDR3 consists of 12 residues. The CDR3 is CASSWLNNEQFF. The CDR3 coding sequence is TGTGCCAGCAGCTGGCTTAACAATGAGCAGTTCTTC.

The V call is TRBV9, the J call TRBJ2-2; 14 positions agree with TRBD2. The junction had 6 bases not matched to a gene; V was cut back by 0 bases and J by 5 bases. This CDR3 spans 18 amino acids. In germline, CDR1 is SGDLS, CDR2 YYNGEE. The DNA for the CDR3 is TGTGCCAGCAGCGTAGGAGGGACTAGCGGGAGTCGTACCGGGGAGCTGTTTTTT. Translation: CASSVGGTSGSRTGELFF.

The table lists this clone with a count of one. This chain links TRBV9 with TRBJ2-3; the match to TRBD1 covers 9 bases. The CDR3 is 15 amino acids. Germline trimming cut 3 bases from V and 5 bases from J; bases unmatched to any gene: 7. Per germline, CDR1 SGDLS and CDR2 YYNGEE. CDR3 amino acids: CASSGGQGRIDTQYF. DNA of the CDR3: TGTGCCAGCAGCGGAGGACAGGGGAGGATAGATACGCAGTATTTT.

CDR3 nucleotides: TGTGCCAGCAGCTTAACGGTAGGATCTTACGAGCAGTACTTC. This gives the protein CASSLTVGSYEQYF. This sequence joins TRBV7-3 and TRBJ2-7; D remains ambiguous. The germline V and J ends were trimmed by 0 bases and 4 bases, with 10 bases remaining between them. CDR3 length: 14 residues. The germline gives CDR1 SGHTA, CDR2 FQGTGA.

This clone has a single count. V and J are TRBV7-9 and TRBJ1-5; the match to TRBD1 covers 7 bases. The CDR3 spans 14 residues. CDR1 and CDR2 from the germline V gene are SEHNR and FQNEAQ (reference sequence). Trimming removed 5 bases from V and 6 bases from J; junction bases left unmatched: 7. The CDR3 coding sequence is TGTGCCAGCAGCCGAGACAGGGAGACTCAGCCCCAGCATTTT. Translated: CASSRDRETQPQHF. Drawing the rest from reference TRBV7-9 and TRBJ1-5, the complete variable domain is DTGVSQNPRHKITKRGQNVTFRCDPISEHNRLYWYRQTLGQGPEFLTYFQNEAQLEKSRLLSDRFSAERPKGSFSTLEIQRTEQGDSAMYLCASSRDRETQPQHFGDGTRLSIL.

This chain joins TRBV12-5 and TRBJ1-2, with D unclear. The germline CDR1 and CDR2 sequences are LGHNT and FRNRAP. Trimming took off 5 bases at V and 8 bases at J, with 15 bases between the two ends. This CDR3 is 13 amino acids long. The CDR3 sequence is CASGANQASGYTF. In DNA, the CDR3 is TGTGCTAGTGGTGCAAATCAGGCTTCGGGCTACACCTTC. Full variable domain (rest looked up from reference TRBV12-5 and TRBJ1-2): DARVTQTPRHKVTEMGQEVTMRCQPILGHNTVFWYRQTMMQGLELLAYFRNRAPLDDSGMPKDRFSAEMPDATLATLKIQPSEPRDSAVYFCASGANQASGYTFGSGTRLTVV.

The chain carries TRBV4-1 and TRBJ1-1; 7 bases are a match to TRBD1. The CDR3 contains 15 residues. V shed 5 bases and J 6 bases; nucleotides not matched to a gene: 12. CDR1 and CDR2 from the germline V gene are MGHRA and YSYEKL. CDR3 residues: CASSSPPDRAPEAFF. The CDR3 region has the DNA TGCGCCAGCAGCTCGCCTCCCGACAGGGCGCCTGAAGCTTTCTTT.

This clone is a singleton in its sample. CDR3 nucleotide sequence: TGCGCCAGCCGCCGCGGGGGGAGCACAGATACGCAGTATTTT. Amino acid sequence: CASRRGGSTDTQYF. The V gene is TRBV4-1, the J gene TRBJ2-3, with TRBD2 matching over 8 bases. This CDR3 is built from 14 residues. CDR1 and CDR2 (germline): MGHRA, YSYEKL. V was clipped by 8 bases and J by 0 bases; unmatched bases: 4.

The chain joins TRBV7-9 to TRBJ2-7; D possibly corresponds to TRBD2 (5 bases). V was clipped by 6 bases and J by 3 bases, with 9 bases between them. The CDR3 covers 12 residues. Germline V gives CDR1 SEHNR, CDR2 FQNEAQ (reference sequence). CDR3: CASREGSYEQYF. DNA for the CDR3: TGTGCCAGCAGGGAAGGGAGCTACGAGCAGTACTTC.

CDR3 sequence reads: CASSSGTSGYNEQFF. CDR3 nucleotides: TGTGCCAGCAGTTCCGGGACTAGCGGGTACAATGAGCAGTTCTTC. V is TRBV27 and J is TRBJ2-1; TRBD2 matches 12 bases. This CDR3 is built from 15 residues. Germline V gene lookup returns CDR1 MNHEY and CDR2 SMNVEV (reference sequence). Trimming at V came to 4 bases and at J to 4 bases, leaving 2 bases not matched to a gene.